A single sample is the source of the 27 T cell receptor beta chains below, sequenced in a study of post-analysis software for immune sequencing data. General study points: Compared with controls, patients had more of roughly 5 TRBV segments, including TRBV5-6, TRBV5-1 and TRBV20-1.

No antigen has been assigned to these receptors. Libraries were made from TCR beta cDNA, and they carried unique molecular identifiers. TCRdb re-called the PCR reads through MiXCR, storing one row per CDR3 protein. The table shows roughly 800,000 distinct CDR3 sequences, with roughly 46% occurring only once. Sequencing was done on a sample of blood. These receptors all come from a girl aged 10 to 17 with multiple sclerosis.

Only a few counts were recorded for this clonotype. This chain uses TRBV12-3 or TRBV12-4 with TRBJ1-1; maybe TRBD1 (6 bases). The CDR3 totals 14 residues. Trimming cost V 5 bases and J 5 bases, with 15 bases left between them. CDR3 sequence (DNA): TGTGCCAGCAGTCCGGGGGGCACTAGGACTGAAGCTTTCTTT. Amino acid sequence: CASSPGGTRTEAFF.

V gene TRBV24-1 combines with J gene TRBJ1-5; 8 bases agree with TRBD1. Germline loops: CDR1 KGHDR, CDR2 SFDVKD. The J segment lost 3 bases and the V segment lost 7 bases, leaving 7 bases of the junction unmatched. CDR3 length equals 15 residues. The CDR3 spells CATSPSGGPNQPQHF. In DNA, the CDR3 is TGTGCCACCAGCCCGTCAGGGGGCCCCAATCAGCCCCAGCATTTT.

This chain joins TRBV20-1 and TRBJ2-1; weak D call: TRBD2 (6 bases). The CDR3 spans 14 residues. Germline-derived CDR1 and CDR2 are DFQATT and SNEGSKA (reference sequence). The ends were cut back, 7 bases at V and 7 bases at J, with 20 bases in the middle. CDR3 region: CSGSGPKGRNEQFF. CDR3 coding DNA: TGCAGTGGCAGCGGGCCGAAAGGAAGAAATGAGCAGTTCTTC.

J is TRBJ1-2 and V is TRBV6-5; 10 nucleotides match TRBD1. V shed 7 bases and J 5 bases; nucleotides not matched to a gene: 10. The CDR3 sequence is 15 residues long. Per germline, CDR1 MNHEY and CDR2 SVGAGI. CDR3: CASTGTGAVGYGYTF. The CDR3 DNA reads as TGTGCCAGCACCGGGACAGGGGCCGTGGGGTATGGCTACACCTTC.

The sample holds a few counts of this clonotype. The CDR3 DNA reads TGTGCCAGCAGTTATGGAGCGAGCAGGGGGCCCTTTGGTGGCTACACCTTC. Translating it yields CASSYGASRGPFGGYTF. V is TRBV6-5 and J is TRBJ1-2; TRBD1 matches 8 bases. The CDR3 contains 17 residues. The J segment lost 7 bases and the V segment lost 3 bases, leaving 16 bases of the junction unmatched. Per the germline V gene, CDR1 is MNHEY and CDR2 is SVGAGI.

The chain combines TRBV15 with TRBJ2-1; D gene uncertain. CDR3 length: 11 residues. The V gene lost 6 bases and the J gene lost 4 bases, with 4 bases spanning the gap. Per the germline V gene, CDR1 is LNHNV and CDR2 is YYDKDF (reference sequence). The CDR3 spells CATREYNEQFF. The CDR3, as DNA: TGTGCCACCAGGGAGTACAATGAGCAGTTCTTC.

This clonotype was seen a handful of times. This chain links TRBV9 with TRBJ2-5; D is ambiguous. The CDR3 has 13 amino acids. Trimming took 3 bases from V and 2 from J, leaving 8 bases between them. Per the germline V gene, CDR1 is SGDLS and CDR2 is YYNGEE. The CDR3 loop reads CASSGVPQETQYF. The CDR3 coding sequence is TGTGCCAGCAGCGGGGTTCCGCAAGAGACCCAGTACTTC.

This clonotype has ten or more counts. This chain joins TRBV7-2 and TRBJ2-3, with D perhaps TRBD1 (6 bases). V lost 5 bases, J lost 1 base, and 16 bases lay in between. CDR1 is SGHTA and CDR2 is FQGNSA in the germline V gene. This CDR3 has 16 residues. Written as DNA, the CDR3 is TGTGCCAGCAGCACCAAGACAGGATCCGGCACAGATACGCAGTATTTT. Residues: CASSTKTGSGTDTQYF.

This chain joins TRBV11-2 and TRBJ2-1; D call uncertain. V was cut by 0 bases and J by 7 bases, with 7 bases left in between. The CDR3 is made up of 13 amino acids. The germline gives CDR1 SGHAT, CDR2 FQNNGV. This CDR3 reads CASSLEVQNEQFF. CDR3 bases: TGTGCCAGCAGCTTAGAGGTGCAGAATGAGCAGTTCTTC.

This clonotype was counted between two and nine times. The chain links TRBV20-1 to TRBJ1-1, with D unclear. V dropped 0 bases and J dropped 0 bases, with 14 bases sitting between them. This CDR3 comprises 16 residues. The germline gives CDR1 DFQATT, CDR2 SNEGSKA (reference sequence). In DNA, the CDR3 is TGCAGTGCTAGAGATTCTGGAGAGAGTTTGAACACTGAAGCTTTCTTT. Its translation is CSARDSGESLNTEAFF.

The rearrangement links TRBV7-9 to TRBJ2-7; weak D call: TRBD2 (5 bases). Trimming took 5 bases from V and 0 from J, leaving 17 bases between them. The CDR3 has 16 amino acids. Per germline, CDR1 SEHNR and CDR2 FQNEAQ (reference sequence). The CDR3 loop reads CASSPPSGWGSYEQYF. The CDR3 DNA follows: TGTGCCAGCAGCCCCCCCTCGGGGTGGGGCTCCTACGAGCAGTACTTC.

J is TRBJ1-2 and V is TRBV5-6; D perhaps matches TRBD1 (5 bases). Germline values: CDR1 SGHDT, CDR2 YYEEEE. Trimming took 3 bases from V and 1 from J, leaving 10 bases between them. CDR3 length: 14 residues. Here the CDR3 DNA reads TGTGCCAGCAGCTCTGGACACTTTAACTATGGCTACACCTTC. Its protein product is CASSSGHFNYGYTF.

A remark on this clonotype: No conserved phenylalanine or tryptophan is present at the end of the CDR3, so a read error is the likely explanation. The chain employs TRBV7-9 and TRBJ2-5; D is uncertain. CDR3 length: 14 amino acids. V lost 2 bases to trimming and J lost 11 bases, with 18 bases between them. Germline values: CDR1 SEHNR, CDR2 FQNEAQ (reference sequence). CDR3 in DNA: TGTGCCAGCAGCTTAATCAGGCGCCCGGGTGAGCAGTACTGC. It encodes CASSLIRRPGEQYC.

The sample holds a few counts of this clonotype. The CDR3 protein is CASGLVQDRGNEQFF. The DNA for the CDR3 is TGTGCTAGTGGTTTGGTCCAGGACCGGGGGAATGAGCAGTTCTTC. The J gene is TRBJ2-1, the V gene TRBV12-5; tentatively, D is TRBD2 (6 bases). V lost 0 bases to trimming and J lost 7 bases, with 13 bases between them. This CDR3 region has 15 residues. CDR1 LGHNT and CDR2 FRNRAP come from the germline V gene.

The chain couples TRBV5-1 to TRBJ2-3; weak D call: TRBD2 (6 bases). With 0 bases removed from V and 2 bases from J, the gap between germline ends came to 13 bases. The length of the CDR3 is 16 residues. CDR1 is SGHRS, CDR2 YFSETQ, per germline. The CDR3 loop is CASSLEGAGITDTQYF. Here the CDR3 DNA reads TGCGCCAGCAGCTTGGAAGGGGCGGGGATCACAGATACGCAGTATTTT.

As to this clonotype: At one of its ends the junction is not consistent with the germline gene, which may arise from a read error. The chain recombines TRBV4-3 with TRBJ1-2; D gene uncertain. The CDR3 runs 18 residues. Germline V gene sequence: CDR1 LGHNA, CDR2 YSLEER. CDR3 sequence reads: CVSSQDLPFPGGNYGYTF. The CDR3 region has the DNA TGCGTCAGCAGCCAAGATCTCCCGTTCCCGGGTGGCAACTATGGCTACACCTTC.

The rearrangement uses TRBV30 and TRBJ2-7, with D unclear. Trimming pared 0 bases from V and 0 bases from J, leaving 21 bases between. CDR1 GTSNPN and CDR2 SVGIG come from the germline V gene (reference sequence). CDR3 length: 18 residues. This chain's CDR3 is CAWSVALYRTASSYEQYF. CDR3 bases: TGTGCCTGGAGTGTAGCCCTGTATCGGACCGCTTCCTCCTACGAGCAGTACTTC. The complete variable domain, with remaining parts taken from reference TRBV30 and TRBJ2-7, reads SQTIHQWPATLVQPVGSPLSLECTVEGTSNPNLYWYRQAAGRGLQLLFYSVGIGQISSEVPQNLSASRPQDRQFILSSKKLLLSDSGFYLCAWSVALYRTASSYEQYFGPGTRLTVT.

The gene calls are TRBV29-1 and TRBJ1-1; TRBD1 is a possible D gene (6 bases). Trimming removed 8 bases from V and 1 base from J, with 8 bases in between. The CDR3 has 11 amino acids. Germline V gene data show CDR1 as SQVTM and CDR2 as ANQGSEA. CDR3 sequence: CSLGANTEAFF. CDR3 nucleotides: TGCAGCTTGGGGGCGAACACTGAAGCTTTCTTT. Complete variable domain (other parts from reference TRBV29-1 and TRBJ1-1): SAVISQKPSRDICQRGTSLTIQCQVDSQVTMMFWYRQQPGQSLTLIATANQGSEATYESGFVIDKFPISRPNLTFSTLTVSNMSPEDSSIYLCSLGANTEAFFGQGTRLTVV.

The rearrangement joins TRBV6-1 to TRBJ2-7; maybe TRBD2 (5 bases). CDR3 length equals 15 residues. V was clipped by 2 bases and J by 2 bases, with 13 bases between them. CDR1 MNHNS and CDR2 SASEGT come from the germline V gene. The CDR3 DNA reads TGTGCCAGCAGTGAACCGAGGAGGCCGCCCTACGAGCAGTACTTC. This encodes CASSEPRRPPYEQYF.

This rearrangement joins TRBV6-5 to TRBJ1-5; D perhaps matches TRBD1 (5 bases). The CDR3 is 15 amino acids. Trimming shortened V by 0 bases and J by 7 bases, and 13 bases separated the two germline ends. Germline-derived CDR1 and CDR2 are MNHEY and SVGAGI. DNA for the CDR3: TGTGCCAGCAGTTACTCGTTCGGGGGACTACAGCCCCAGCATTTT. This codes for CASSYSFGGLQPQHF.

Only a few counts were recorded for this clonotype. The chain joins TRBV13 to TRBJ2-3; TRBD2 matches 7 bases. The CDR3 has 15 residues. The germline V gene has CDR1 PRHDT and CDR2 FYEKMQ (reference sequence). V was clipped by 5 bases and J by 4 bases; unmatched bases: 9. CDR3 in amino acids: CASSPSGTGSDTQYF. As DNA, the CDR3 is TGTGCCAGCAGCCCAAGCGGGACGGGGTCAGATACGCAGTATTTT. Variable domain in full (rest from reference TRBV13 and TRBJ2-3): AAGVIQSPRHLIKEKRETATLKCYPIPRHDTVYWYQQGPGQDPQFLISFYEKMQSDKGSIPDRFSAQQFSDYHSELNMSSLELGDSALYFCASSPSGTGSDTQYFGPGTRLTVL.

This clonotype was found a few times. The chain combines TRBV7-2 with TRBJ2-7, with a tentative D call TRBD2 (5 bases). V gave up 2 bases and J gave up 5 bases, with 10 bases separating them. Germline CDR1 is SGHTA and CDR2 is FQGNSA. This CDR3 comprises 13 residues. The CDR3 reads CASSLRGWDEQYF. The CDR3 bases are TGTGCCAGCAGCTTACGGGGTTGGGACGAGCAGTACTTC.

The CDR3 bases are TGCAGCGTGGACAGGTCCGACTATGGCTACACCTTC. Its translation is CSVDRSDYGYTF. This chain connects TRBV29-1 to TRBJ1-2, with 7 bases fitting TRBD1. This CDR3 spans 12 amino acids. Looked up from germline, CDR1 is SQVTM and CDR2 is ANQGSEA. Losses at the gene ends were 6 bases for V and 3 bases for J; bases not matched to a gene: 4.

This clonotype was observed a handful of times. The chain is built from TRBV10-2 and TRBJ2-4, with D perhaps matching TRBD1 (6 bases). V was trimmed by 4 bases and J by 1 base, leaving 8 bases between them. This CDR3 region has 14 residues. Germline V CDR1 and CDR2: WSHSY, SAAADI. The CDR3 sequence is CASSVGAAKNIQYF. Here the CDR3 DNA reads TGCGCCAGCAGTGTGGGGGCGGCCAAAAACATTCAGTACTTC.

The rearrangement joins TRBV11-2 to TRBJ2-3; D remains ambiguous. The V gene lost 2 bases and the J gene lost 2 bases, with 8 bases spanning the gap. Germline assignment: CDR1 SGHAT and CDR2 FQNNGV. The CDR3 totals 14 residues. In nucleotides, the CDR3 is TGTGCCAGCAGCTTAAACTCAAACACAGATACGCAGTATTTT. Translation gives CASSLNSNTDTQYF.

The genes are TRBV12-3 or TRBV12-4 and TRBJ2-7; 10 positions agree with TRBD2. V trimming: 2 bases; J trimming: 2 bases; junction bases outside the gene matches: 3. This CDR3 is 15 amino acids long. The CDR3 region is CASSLITSGTYEQYF. In DNA, the CDR3 is TGTGCCAGCAGTTTAATCACTAGCGGGACCTACGAGCAGTACTTC.

This chain links TRBV4-1 with TRBJ2-1; 12 nucleotides agree with TRBD2. V lost 4 bases and J lost 8; bases outside the gene matches: 9. The germline gives CDR1 MGHRA, CDR2 YSYEKL. The CDR3 totals 16 residues. For the CDR3, the DNA is TGCGCCAGCAGCCCCGGACTAGCGGGACAGTTGGATGAGCAGTTCTTC. It encodes CASSPGLAGQLDEQFF.